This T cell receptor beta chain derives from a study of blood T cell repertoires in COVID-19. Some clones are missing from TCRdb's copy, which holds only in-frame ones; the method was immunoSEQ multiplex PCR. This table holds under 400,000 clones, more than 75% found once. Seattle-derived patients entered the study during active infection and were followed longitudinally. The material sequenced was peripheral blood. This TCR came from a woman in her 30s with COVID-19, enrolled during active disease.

The CDR3 here is CASSLPGGNQPQHF. CDR3 DNA sequence: TGTGCCAGCAGCTTGCCAGGGGGCAATCAGCCCCAGCATTTT. The chain couples TRBV5-5 to TRBJ1-5; possibly TRBD1 for D (6 bases). V lost 1 base to trimming and J lost 2 bases, with 7 bases between them. There are 14 residues in the CDR3. CDR1 SGHKS and CDR2 YYEKEE come from the germline V gene (reference sequence).